Below are 5 T cell receptor beta chains sequenced from a single sample in a study of blood T cell repertoires in COVID-19. Clones were sequenced by immunoSEQ multiplex PCR, and TCRdb holds only the in-frame ones, with some missing. Found here are approximately 220,000 clones, approximately 84% of them singletons; the top ten hold over 2.5%. The material sequenced was peripheral blood. All receptors derive from a woman aged 25-40 years who had recovered from COVID-19.

The genes are TRBV11-2 and TRBJ1-1; perhaps TRBD1 as D (5 bases). Germline V gene lookup returns CDR1 SGHAT and CDR2 FQNNGV. This CDR3 comprises 15 residues. The germline V and J ends were trimmed by 3 bases and 1 base, with 12 bases remaining between them. CDR3 sequence (DNA): TGTGCCAGCAGCTTTTATCAGGGTACGAACACTGAAGCTTTCTTT. Its translation is CASSFYQGTNTEAFF.

The DNA of the CDR3 is TGTGCCAGCAGCCACACACATGGGTACTATTACGAGCAGTACTTC. This encodes CASSHTHGYYYEQYF. This rearrangement joins TRBV14 to TRBJ2-7; no clear D gene. This CDR3 comprises 15 residues. Germline V gene data show CDR1 as SGHDN and CDR2 as FVKESK. V dropped 3 bases and J dropped 4 bases, with 16 bases sitting between them.

The chain joins TRBV5-6 to TRBJ2-5, with 10 bases identical to TRBD1. V trimming: 4 bases; J trimming: 6 bases; junction bases outside the gene matches: 6. CDR1 is SGHDT, CDR2 YYEEEE, per germline. The CDR3 extends over 14 amino acids. The CDR3 DNA sequence: TGTGCCAGCAGCCGGGACAGGGGATGGAAGACCCAGTACTTC. Protein sequence: CASSRDRGWKTQYF.

The V gene is TRBV30, the J gene TRBJ1-6; D unresolved. This CDR3 contains 12 residues. Trimming cost V 5 bases and J 7 bases, with 9 bases left between them. Germline values: CDR1 GTSNPN, CDR2 SVGIG (reference sequence). CDR3 DNA: TGTGCCTGGCAAGGGAGGAATTCACCCCTCCACTTT. Its protein is CAWQGRNSPLHF. The entire variable domain, with the rest obtained from reference TRBV30 and TRBJ1-6, is as follows: SQTIHQWPATLVQPVGSPLSLECTVEGTSNPNLYWYRQAAGRGLQLLFYSVGIGQISSEVPQNLSASRPQDRQFILSSKKLLLSDSGFYLCAWQGRNSPLHFGNGTRLTVT.

This clone is a singleton in its sample. The chain combines TRBV30 with TRBJ2-7; 8 nucleotides match TRBD1. J gave up 6 bases and V 5 bases, and 3 bases lay outside the gene matches. CDR3 size: 11 residues. Germline values: CDR1 GTSNPN, CDR2 SVGIG (reference sequence). CDR3 loop: CAWGQGLEQYF. The CDR3 DNA follows: TGTGCCTGGGGACAGGGCCTCGAGCAGTACTTC.